This TCR beta chain appears in the sequencing data of a study of cytomegalovirus exposure and HLA in healthy donors. The CDR3 is made up of 17 amino acids. The J segment lost 6 bases and the V segment lost 1 base, leaving 7 bases of the junction unmatched. Germline V gene data show CDR1 as SGHVS and CDR2 as FNYEAQ. A multiplex PCR was run with 60 Vbeta primers and 13 Jbeta primers. The protocol was immunoSEQ multiplex PCR, while the TCRdb copy is restricted to in-frame clones and leaves out a portion. Of some 200,000 clones in the sample, 75% to 85% were seen once. Whole-study results and caveats: In the analysis, some V segments, TRBV6-2 and TRBV6-3 included, were excluded as indistinguishable. In vitro assays verified that a few CMV-associated chains recognized CMV antigens specifically. Most TCR sequences were uncommon, yet certain public TCRs appeared in many donors.

As concerns this clone: The antigen is not known.

This TCR came from a male donor in good health and CMV-seropositive. The sample was PBMCs. V usage is TRBV7-6 and J usage is TRBJ2-3; the match to TRBD2 covers 13 bases. The CDR3 is CASSLGTSGGRLDTQYF. The CDR3 DNA follows: TGTGCCAGCAGCTTAGGGACTAGCGGGGGCCGTCTGGATACGCAGTATTTT.